A selection of T cell receptor beta chains follows, all from one sample in a study of Graves' ophthalmopathy and Graves' hyperthyroidism. TCRdb ran MiXCR on the multiplex PCR reads and lists one entry per CDR3 protein. The sample records 660,000 or so distinct CDR3 sequences, 35% to 50% being singletons. Sample: peripheral blood. These receptors originate from an adult man with Graves' ophthalmopathy. The CDR3 runs from the conserved cysteine through the conserved F or W. Each record gives: D gene, clone size, V gene, J gene, CDR3 DNA, CDR3 protein. D genes are given only for firm matches. Some rows have no size entry. The others give once, few or many, or a class for an expanded clone.

NA	many	TRBV24-1	TRBJ2-2	TGTGCCACCAGTGATATTGGAGGGGGGCTAAAGGCCGGGGAGCTGTTTTTT	CATSDIGGGLKAGELFF
NA	NA	TRBV5-2	TRBJ1-5	TGTGCCAGCAATAATCAGCCCCAGCATTTT	CASNNQPQHF
NA	many	TRBV14	TRBJ2-7	TGTGCCAGCAGCCAAGTACCTAGGGGGACACAGTACGAGCAGTACTTC	CASSQVPRGTQYEQYF
NA	few	TRBV19	TRBJ2-2	TGTGCCAGTACCGGGGACTGGGACACCGGGGAGCTGTTTTTT	CASTGDWDTGELFF
NA	many	TRBV4-1	TRBJ2-7	TGCGCCAGCAGCCAAGACGGGACCTACGGGTACGAGCAGTACTTC	CASSQDGTYGYEQYF
NA	NA	TRBV19	TRBJ1-5	TGTGCCAGTAGTATAGATACAGTTTATAGCAATCAGCCCCAGCATTTT	CASSIDTVYSNQPQHF
TRBD2	NA	TRBV29-1	TRBJ2-7	TGCAGCGTTGCCCCGACTAGCGGCTACGAGCAGTACTTC	CSVAPTSGYEQYF
NA	few	TRBV4-1	TRBJ2-7	TGCGCCAGCAGCCAAGATTTAGGGTCCCGACAGCAGTACTTC	CASSQDLGSRQQYF
TRBD1	NA	TRBV7-9	TRBJ2-6	TGTGCCAGCAGCCCCACGGGACAGGGAGGCCTGACTTTC	CASSPTGQGGLTF
NA	many	TRBV6-5	TRBJ1-1	TGTGCCAGCAGTTACGGTGGATCCAACACTGAAGCTTTCTTT	CASSYGGSNTEAFF
NA	many	TRBV24-1	TRBJ1-3	TGTGCCACCAGTGAAGTAGGAGATCGAAACACCATATATTTT	CATSEVGDRNTIYF
TRBD2	once	TRBV29-1	TRBJ2-5	TGCAGCGTTGGACTAGCGGGGACTATACAAGAGACCCAGTACTTC	CSVGLAGTIQETQYF
TRBD1	many	TRBV10-3	TRBJ1-1	TGTGCCATCAGTGATATAACAGGGGGGAACACTGAAGCTTTCTTT	CAISDITGGNTEAFF
TRBD1	many	TRBV5-1	TRBJ2-5	TGCGCCAGCAGCCCAAGGACAGGGGAAGAGACCCAGTACTTC	CASSPRTGEETQYF
TRBD1	many	TRBV5-1	TRBJ2-5	TGCGCCACCACTACTACCGGGACAGGGGGCGTGGAGACCCAGTACTTC	CATTTTGTGGVETQYF
NA	many	TRBV19	TRBJ1-5	TGTGCCAGTAGTCTCGGACAGCATAGCAATCAGCCCCAGCATTTT	CASSLGQHSNQPQHF
NA	NA	TRBV4-2	TRBJ1-1	TGTGCCAGCAGCCAAAGGGCTCTTGACCTCACTGAAGCTTTCTTT	CASSQRALDLTEAFF